These 28 T cell receptor beta chains came from one sample sequenced in a study of blood T cell repertoires in COVID-19. Method: immunoSEQ multiplex PCR; TCRdb's copy keeps in-frame clones and lacks some. Counted here are tens of thousands of clones, over 60% occurring once; the ten biggest clones make up approximately 27%. The source material was peripheral blood. The receptors were sampled from a woman aged 80 or over with active or convalescent COVID-19.

This sequence joins TRBV10-3 and TRBJ1-4; D may be TRBD1 (6 bases). V was trimmed by 3 bases and J by 8 bases, leaving 10 bases between them. Germline loops: CDR1 ENHRY, CDR2 SYGVKD. The CDR3 extends over 13 amino acids. The CDR3 protein is CAISDRTGEKLFF. The CDR3 bases are TGTGCCATCAGTGACCGTACAGGGGAAAAACTGTTTTTT.

This clone has a single count. The chain has TRBV30 and TRBJ1-6; D uncertain. Germline V gene lookup returns CDR1 GTSNPN and CDR2 SVGIG (reference sequence). The V end lost 5 bases, the J end lost 5 bases, and 10 bases lay between the germline ends. This CDR3 has 13 amino acids. CDR3 sequence: CAWERGNNSPLHF. CDR3 bases: TGTGCCTGGGAGCGGGGTAATAATTCACCCCTCCACTTT.

This chain uses TRBV9 with TRBJ2-7; D gene unclear. V was cut by 4 bases and J by 3 bases, with 17 bases left in between. The V gene's germline CDR1 is SGDLS and CDR2 YYNGEE. This CDR3 is 15 amino acids long. CDR3 sequence: CASSPNGYGDYEQYF. The CDR3, as DNA: TGTGCCAGCAGCCCCAACGGGTACGGCGACTACGAGCAGTACTTC.

The J gene is TRBJ2-7, the V gene TRBV27, with TRBD2 as a possible D gene (7 bases). The CDR3 runs 15 residues. CDR1 MNHEY and CDR2 SMNVEV come from the germline V gene (reference sequence). V shed 2 bases and J shed 3 bases, with 14 bases lying between them. CDR3 sequence (DNA): TGTGCCAGCAGTTTAATCGGCGGGGGCCTCTACGAGCAGTACTTC. Its protein is CASSLIGGGLYEQYF.

The genes are TRBV7-6 and TRBJ2-5; 7 bases fit TRBD2. The CDR3 sequence is 16 residues long. The J segment lost 5 bases and the V segment lost 4 bases, leaving 13 bases of the junction unmatched. Germline CDR1 SGHVS, CDR2 FNYEAQ. DNA of the CDR3: TGTGCCAGCAGCTCGGCTCGGGACTACTCATTGGAGACCCAGTACTTC. Its translation: CASSSARDYSLETQYF.

The rearrangement joins TRBV7-3 to TRBJ1-2; D remains ambiguous. The CDR3 has 14 residues. In germline, CDR1 is SGHTA, CDR2 FQGTGA. Trimming left V 4 bases short and J 4 bases short, with 13 bases between. This CDR3 is CASSSTGGSYGYTF. CDR3 nucleotides: TGTGCCAGCAGCTCTACCGGCGGCAGCTATGGCTACACCTTC.

The chain joins TRBV18 to TRBJ2-3; 7 bases map to TRBD2. This CDR3 has 16 amino acids. The J segment lost 2 bases and the V segment lost 3 bases, leaving 8 bases of the junction unmatched. Germline CDR1 and CDR2: KGHSH and LQKENI. CDR3 DNA sequence: TGTGCCAGCTCACCTGGGGGGGAGGTGTACACAGATACGCAGTATTTT. Translated, it gives CASSPGGEVYTDTQYF. Variable domain in full (rest from reference TRBV18 and TRBJ2-3): NAGVMQNPRHLVRRRGQEARLRCSPMKGHSHVYWYRQLPEEGLKFMVYLQKENIIDESGMPKERFSAEFPKEGPSILRIQQVVRGDSAAYFCASSPGGEVYTDTQYFGPGTRLTVL.

In its sample, this clone was seen a few times. The J gene is TRBJ2-1, the V gene TRBV19; 11 nucleotides agree with TRBD2. The germline CDR1 and CDR2 sequences are LNHDA and SQIVND (reference sequence). Losses at the gene ends were 0 bases for V and 5 bases for J; bases not matched to a gene: 3. CDR3 length: 16 amino acids. The CDR3, as DNA: TGTGCCAGTAGTATAGATAGCGGGGGGGATAACAATGAGCAGTTCTTC. Its protein product is CASSIDSGGDNNEQFF.

The genes are TRBV12-5 and TRBJ1-2, with a possible D match to TRBD1 (5 bases). This CDR3 has 16 residues. V lost 1 base and J 0 bases, leaving 12 bases between the germline ends. Germline V lookup: CDR1 LGHNT, CDR2 FRNRAP. The CDR3 is CASGLAPARANYGYTF. CDR3 coding DNA: TGTGCTAGTGGTTTGGCCCCCGCCAGGGCTAACTATGGCTACACCTTC.

This sequence joins TRBV27 and TRBJ1-2; 9 bases fit TRBD1. This CDR3 is built from 13 residues. The ends lost 6 bases at V and 8 bases at J; junction bases unmatched: 7. CDR1 and CDR2 from the germline V gene are MNHEY and SMNVEV (reference sequence). The CDR3 sequence: CASSRDRVSGYTF. Written as DNA, the CDR3 is TGTGCCAGCAGCCGGGACAGGGTGAGCGGCTACACCTTC.

This clone turned up a few times. This sequence joins TRBV9 and TRBJ1-1, with D possibly TRBD1 on 5 matching bases. The CDR3 covers 14 residues. V lost 5 bases and J 0 bases, leaving 11 bases between the germline ends. Germline V gives CDR1 SGDLS, CDR2 YYNGEE. CDR3 sequence reads: CASSFGQVNTEAFF. CDR3 bases: TGTGCCAGCAGTTTCGGACAAGTGAACACTGAAGCTTTCTTT.

The chain uses TRBV12-3 or TRBV12-4 and TRBJ1-4; D not resolved. The germline V and J ends were trimmed by 3 bases and 6 bases, with 8 bases remaining between them. The CDR3 has 13 amino acids. CDR3 residues: CASSFRSDEKLFF. In nucleotides, the CDR3 is TGTGCCAGCAGTTTTCGGAGTGATGAAAAACTGTTTTTT.

This clone has just a few counts. The chain carries TRBV30 and TRBJ2-2; D remains unclear. Trimming pared 2 bases from V and 4 bases from J, leaving 8 bases between. CDR3 length equals 13 residues. The germline V gene has CDR1 GTSNPN and CDR2 SVGIG (reference sequence). CDR3 protein: CAWSMTFTGELFF. For the CDR3, the DNA is TGTGCCTGGAGTATGACTTTCACCGGGGAGCTGTTTTTT.

J is TRBJ1-1 and V is TRBV11-2, with 7 bases that match TRBD1. Trimming at V came to 2 bases and at J to 4 bases, leaving 4 bases not matched to a gene. The CDR3 runs 14 residues. Germline CDR1 reads SGHAT; CDR2 reads FQNNGV. The CDR3 DNA reads TGTGCCAGCAGCTTAAACAGGGGCGGCACTGAAGCTTTCTTT. Its translation is CASSLNRGGTEAFF. Using reference TRBV11-2 and TRBJ1-1 for the parts outside the CDR3, the full variable domain is EAGVAQSPRYKIIEKRQSVAFWCNPISGHATLYWYQQILGQGPKLLIQFQNNGVVDDSQLPKDRFSAERLKGVDSTLKIQPAKLEDSAVYLCASSLNRGGTEAFFGQGTRLTVV.

The genes are TRBV2 and TRBJ1-1; D possibly corresponds to TRBD1 (6 bases). V was shortened by 6 bases and J by 1 base, with 12 bases between the two germline ends. The germline CDR1 and CDR2 sequences are SNHLY and FYNNEI. The length of the CDR3 is 14 residues. CDR3 DNA sequence: TGTGCCAGCAGCGCGAGGACAGAGAACACTGAAGCTTTCTTT. It specifies CASSARTENTEAFF.

The chain uses TRBV5-4 and TRBJ1-2; TRBD1 matches at 8 bases. Germline V gives CDR1 SGHNT, CDR2 YYREEE (reference sequence). The CDR3 extends over 19 amino acids. Unmatched junction bases numbered 18, after V lost 4 bases and J lost 1 base. The CDR3 bases are TGTGCCAGCAGCGCGAGTTCGGCAGGGGGCTCGAGGGGTAACTATGGCTACACCTTC. This translates into CASSASSAGGSRGNYGYTF.

The rearrangement joins TRBV9 to TRBJ1-5, with 7 bases identical to TRBD1. After removal of 3 bases from V and 6 bases from J, the junction contained 9 bases not matched to a gene. CDR3 length equals 15 residues. Germline CDR1 is SGDLS and CDR2 is YYNGEE. CDR3 bases: TGTGCCAGCAGCGCACTGGACAGGTTGGGTCAGCCCCAGCATTTT. It specifies CASSALDRLGQPQHF. The whole variable domain, remainder taken from reference TRBV9 and TRBJ1-5, is DSGVTQTPKHLITATGQRVTLRCSPRSGDLSVYWYQQSLDQGLQFLIQYYNGEERAKGNILERFSAQQFPDLHSELNLSSLELGDSALYFCASSALDRLGQPQHFGDGTRLSIL.

This rearrangement joins TRBV2 to TRBJ1-4; TRBD1 agrees at 8 bases. This CDR3 region has 15 residues. Germline CDR1 is SNHLY and CDR2 is FYNNEI. V lost 7 bases and J lost 6; bases outside the gene matches: 10. CDR3 DNA: TGTGCCAGCACCCCCTTCGGACAGGGATATGAAAAACTGTTTTTT. Translated, it gives CASTPFGQGYEKLFF.

The sample holds a few counts of this clone. The rearrangement links TRBV15 to TRBJ1-2, with D possibly TRBD1 on 5 matching bases. CDR1 and CDR2 (germline): LNHNV, YYDKDF (reference sequence). Trimming stripped 3 bases from V and 7 bases from J, with 15 bases between. The length of the CDR3 is 14 residues. CDR3: CATSRDQGRGGYTF. CDR3 in DNA: TGTGCCACCAGCAGGGACCAGGGAAGAGGTGGCTACACCTTC.

This clone occurred once. The chain joins TRBV6-5 to TRBJ2-7, with 9 bases identical to TRBD2. Germline loops: CDR1 MNHEY, CDR2 SVGAGI. After removal of 7 bases from V and 6 bases from J, the junction contained 10 bases not matched to a gene. The CDR3 totals 14 residues. CDR3 DNA sequence: TGTGCCAGCATGTTTAGCGGGGGTCTCGTCGAGCAGTACTTC. Its protein is CASMFSGGLVEQYF.

The rearrangement joins TRBV10-3 to TRBJ2-5, with 15 bases identical to TRBD2. The germline V gene has CDR1 ENHRY and CDR2 SYGVKD. The CDR3 covers 17 residues. V lost 4 bases to trimming and J lost 5 bases; unmatched junction nucleotides: 8. The CDR3 sequence: CAISGRTSGGAGETQYF. The CDR3 bases are TGTGCCATCAGTGGGCGGACTAGCGGGGGGGCCGGGGAGACCCAGTACTTC.

This chain links TRBV6-5 with TRBJ2-3; a weak D match, TRBD1 (7 bases). V gave up 7 bases and J gave up 6 bases, with 14 bases separating them. The CDR3 sequence is 13 residues long. From germline, CDR1 is MNHEY and CDR2 SVGAGI. CDR3 region: CASKSGGTDTQYF. The CDR3, as DNA: TGTGCCAGCAAGTCAGGGGGGACCGATACGCAGTATTTT.

The V gene is TRBV27, the J gene TRBJ1-1, with TRBD1 matching 9 bases. This CDR3 is built from 17 residues. The V gene end was trimmed by 4 bases and the J gene end by 4 bases; junction bases not matched to a gene: 13. The germline V gene encodes CDR1 MNHEY and CDR2 SMNVEV (reference sequence). The CDR3 sequence: CASSSGQGMTRTTEAFF. The CDR3 DNA reads as TGTGCCAGCAGTTCGGGACAGGGAATGACCCGAACCACTGAAGCTTTCTTT.

This clone was counted between two and nine times. V and J are TRBV19 and TRBJ1-4; D gene unclear. The CDR3 is made up of 15 amino acids. Germline V gene data show CDR1 as LNHDA and CDR2 as SQIVND (reference sequence). V was shortened by 5 bases and J by 0 bases, with 10 bases between the two germline ends. This CDR3 reads CASSDHSATNEKLFF. CDR3 coding DNA: TGTGCCAGTAGTGACCACAGTGCAACTAATGAAAAACTGTTTTTT.

The J gene is TRBJ1-6, the V gene TRBV2; the D gene is possibly TRBD1 (5 bases). The CDR3 runs to 16 residues. V lost 3 bases and J lost 3, with 12 bases in between. Germline CDR1 and CDR2: SNHLY and FYNNEI. In DNA, the CDR3 is TGTGCCAGCAGTGAGGGGGGAACCTTCTATAATTCACCCCTCCACTTT. It encodes CASSEGGTFYNSPLHF.

V is TRBV5-5 and J is TRBJ2-7; TRBD2 matches 8 bases. CDR3 size: 17 residues. The J segment lost 7 bases and the V segment lost 0 bases, leaving 15 bases of the junction unmatched. CDR1 is SGHKS, CDR2 YYEKEE, per germline (reference sequence). The CDR3 is CASSLVGTRGVPGEQYF. For the CDR3, the DNA is TGTGCCAGCAGCTTGGTGGGGACTAGAGGAGTTCCGGGGGAGCAGTACTTC.

The V call is TRBV27, the J call TRBJ1-4, with 9 positions matching TRBD1. The V gene end was trimmed by 3 bases and the J gene end by 10 bases; junction bases not matched to a gene: 9. Per the germline V gene, CDR1 is MNHEY and CDR2 is SMNVEV (reference sequence). CDR3 length: 15 residues. The CDR3 coding sequence is TGTGCCAGCAGTTTGGACTTACAGGGGGCGGCAAAACTGTTTTTT. It is translated as CASSLDLQGAAKLFF.

The rearrangement links TRBV4-3 to TRBJ1-4; D unclear. Looked up from germline, CDR1 is LGHNA and CDR2 is YSLEER. Trimming stripped 0 bases from V and 3 bases from J, with 11 bases between. This CDR3 is 16 amino acids long. The CDR3 protein is CASSQDNGGANEKLFF. In nucleotides, the CDR3 is TGCGCCAGCAGCCAAGATAATGGCGGAGCTAATGAAAAACTGTTTTTT.